This TCR beta chain was observed in a study of vaccination effects on CD4 cells after COVID-19. Study summary: Post-vaccine specimens arrived a median 72 days past the second dose. Study-level findings and limits: The study got few convalescent patients and did not collect any early post-infection timepoints.

This clone appeared a few times. Antigen: not known. The protocol was immunoSEQ multiplex PCR, while the TCRdb copy is restricted to in-frame clones and leaves out a portion. The table lists about 59,000 clones, around 82% of them singletons. The germline CDR1 and CDR2 sequences are MNHNS and SASEGT. V was clipped by 3 bases and J by 1 base, with 6 bases between them. This CDR3 spans 13 amino acids. Sequencing followed a ViraFEST assay step that expanded antigen-specific CD4+ T cells with viral peptide pools. Cells that had been cultured for roughly ten days were the source of isolated CD4+ T cells. Participants each got two BNT162b2 or mRNA-1273 vaccine doses. They grew two million PBMC in each well, adding 10 IU/ml IL-2 and around 10 ug/ml peptides.

The sample in question was CD4+ T cells from PBMCs cultured with HCoV-OC43 spike peptides, obtained after COVID-19 vaccination. Documented subset: HCoV-OC43 spike overlapping peptide pool stimulation. The source is a human donor who received a COVID-19 vaccine. The chain joins TRBV6-1 to TRBJ1-1, with D perhaps TRBD1 (6 bases). The CDR3 nucleotides are TGTGCCAGCAGTGAGACAGGGAACACTGAAGCTTTCTTT. Its translation is CASSETGNTEAFF.